These T cell receptor beta chains were read from a single sample in a study of preoperative IRX-2 immunotherapy in early breast cancer. The method was immunoSEQ multiplex PCR; TCRdb's version includes in-frame clones alone and lacks a portion of them. The table includes 35,000 to 45,000 clones, about 80% detected once. The sequencing used tumor tissue, collected after IRX-2 immunotherapy. Receptors originate from a human donor with breast cancer. Each CDR3 is given with its conserved first and last residue. The order of the fields is D gene, V gene, clone size, J gene, CDR3 DNA, CDR3 protein. The D gene is left open where the match is weak. Clone size appears in some rows only: once, few, many, or a class for an expanded clone.

-	TRBV18	-	TRBJ2-7	TGTGCCAGCTCACCCGGGAACACCTACGAGCAGTACTTC	CASSPGNTYEQYF
TRBD2	TRBV5-1	-	TRBJ2-1	TGCGCCAGCAGCGGGGGACTAGCGGCCCAGGGGGAGCAGTTCTTC	CASSGGLAAQGEQFF
-	TRBV12-1	-	TRBJ2-3	TGTGCCAGCAGCATCCAGCGCACAGATACGCAGTATTTT	CASSIQRTDTQYF
-	TRBV28	-	TRBJ2-5	TGTGCCAGCAGTTTAAGAGTTCAAGAGACCCAGTACTTC	CASSLRVQETQYF
TRBD2	TRBV10-2	once	TRBJ2-3	TGCGCCAGCAGTGAGAGGCTAGCGGGGGTTTTAGATACGCAGTATTTT	CASSERLAGVLDTQYF
TRBD2	TRBV6-4	-	TRBJ2-5	TGTGCCAGCAGTTTTCGCGGGGGGGGAGAGACCCAGTACTTC	CASSFRGGGETQYF
TRBD2	TRBV19	-	TRBJ2-3	TGTGCCACCCTAAGCGGTAGCGGGTTGACAGATACGCAGTATTTT	CATLSGSGLTDTQYF
-	TRBV18	-	TRBJ1-1	TGTGCCAGCTCACCACGGGATGGACTTTACACTGAAGCTTTCTTT	CASSPRDGLYTEAFF
TRBD2	TRBV10-1	-	TRBJ2-3	TGCGCCAGCAGTGAAGGACTAGCGGGGAGGGCAGATACGCAGTATTTT	CASSEGLAGRADTQYF
-	TRBV6-8	-	TRBJ2-1	TGTGCCAGCAGTTACGACGGGACTCCGGTAAAGGAGGAACAGTTCTTC	CASSYDGTPVKEEQFF